This T cell receptor (beta chain) was observed in a study of blood T cell repertoires in COVID-19. Sequencing was performed with immunoSEQ multiplex PCR; in TCRdb, only in-frame clones are kept and a portion is missing. Among under 85,000 clones listed, around 89% were seen once. Trimming took off 3 bases at V and 10 bases at J, with 16 bases between the two ends. Germline assignment: CDR1 SGHDN and CDR2 FVKESK. The CDR3 loop spans 14 amino acids. The chain carries TRBV14 and TRBJ2-1; D is ambiguous. This TCR derives from a man between 50 and 59 years old with acute or convalescent COVID-19. Sequencing input: peripheral blood. The chain's CDR3 is CASSQYLPEKEQFF. Here the CDR3 DNA reads TGTGCCAGCAGCCAGTATCTCCCTGAGAAGGAGCAGTTCTTC.